The 27 T cell receptor beta chains below all came from one sample that was sequenced in a study of graft-versus-host responses after intestinal transplantation. TCRdb's table, derived via immunoSEQ multiplex PCR, lists solely in-frame clones and lacks some. The table lists 15,000 or so clones, roughly 35% of them singletons, with about 3.5% in the top ten. Specimen: alloreactive CD4+ T cells from a mixed lymphocyte reaction culture, collected before intestinal transplant. Documented subset: CFSE-low proliferating T cells sorted from roughly six-day pre-transplant mixed lymphocyte reaction (GvH or HvG direction). The receptors were sampled from a human patient who received an intestinal transplant.

The chain has TRBV7-3 and TRBJ2-7; D possibly corresponds to TRBD2 (5 bases). This CDR3 region has 12 residues. With 5 bases removed from V and 9 bases from J, the gap between germline ends came to 14 bases. Germline loops: CDR1 SGHTA, CDR2 FQGTGA. In DNA, the CDR3 is TGTGCCAGCAGCCCAGGTGCTGGAGGGCAGTACTTC. The encoded protein is CASSPGAGGQYF.

Regarding this clone: A clone one base away is much larger, so this may be a read error. This chain uses TRBV5-5 with TRBJ1-6, with D unresolved. The CDR3 spans 14 residues. Trimming cost V 3 bases and J 3 bases, with 7 bases left between them. Germline V gene lookup returns CDR1 SGHKS and CDR2 YYEKEE (reference sequence). The CDR3 spells CASSSGNYNSPLHF. The CDR3 DNA follows: TGTGCCAGCAGCTCCGGGAACTATAATTCACCCCTCCACTTT.

In this sample, this clone turned up a few times. V gene TRBV5-1 combines with J gene TRBJ2-1; tentative D call: TRBD2 (6 bases). Germline assignment: CDR1 SGHRS and CDR2 YFSETQ. V lost 3 bases to trimming and J lost 6 bases, with 16 bases between them. CDR3 size: 15 residues. CDR3 nucleotide sequence: TGCGCCAGCAGCTCCGACTTGGACTATTTCAATGAGCAGTTCTTC. Its translation is CASSSDLDYFNEQFF.

The CDR3 region has the DNA TGTGCCAGCAGTTTTGTAAACCCTAACTATGGCTACACCTTC. Translated: CASSFVNPNYGYTF. This chain connects TRBV6-1 to TRBJ1-2; the D is unclear. Trimming left V 5 bases short and J 0 bases short, with 10 bases between. This CDR3 has 14 residues. Germline CDR1 MNHNS, CDR2 SASEGT.

The CDR3 sequence: CASSPLTSGRPEQFF. CDR3 DNA: TGTGCCAGCAGTCCCCTGACTAGCGGGAGGCCTGAGCAGTTCTTC. The chain uses TRBV27 and TRBJ2-1; TRBD2 matches 13 bases. V lost 5 bases to trimming and J lost 9 bases; unmatched junction nucleotides: 7. The CDR3 length is 15 residues. Germline CDR1 is MNHEY and CDR2 is SMNVEV (reference sequence).

The chain recombines TRBV5-6 with TRBJ2-7, with unresolved D. CDR1 and CDR2 from the germline V gene are SGHDT and YYEEEE. The CDR3 spans 12 residues. The V gene lost 1 base and the J gene lost 3 bases, with 5 bases spanning the gap. CDR3 nucleotides: TGTGCCAGCAGCTTGTCTGACTACGAGCAGTACTTC. Protein sequence: CASSLSDYEQYF.

This chain connects TRBV18 to TRBJ2-7; no firm D call. The ends were cut back, 6 bases at V and 0 bases at J, with 9 bases in the middle. CDR3 length equals 13 residues. CDR1 KGHSH and CDR2 LQKENI come from the germline V gene. Here the CDR3 DNA reads TGTGCCAGCTCGTCTACAGTCTCCTACGAGCAGTACTTC. Amino acids: CASSSTVSYEQYF.

V gene TRBV19 combines with J gene TRBJ1-5; D is unresolved. The CDR3 has 14 residues. The V gene lost 5 bases and the J gene lost 2 bases, with 10 bases spanning the gap. In germline, CDR1 is LNHDA, CDR2 SQIVND (reference sequence). The CDR3 here is CASSPRRGNQPQHF. CDR3 sequence (DNA): TGTGCCAGTAGTCCCCGTCGGGGCAATCAGCCCCAGCATTTT.

By its share, this clone is medium-sized. The V call is TRBV2, the J call TRBJ2-7, with 9 bases fitting TRBD2. The J segment lost 3 bases and the V segment lost 8 bases, leaving 11 bases of the junction unmatched. The CDR3 extends over 15 amino acids. CDR1 and CDR2 from the germline V gene are SNHLY and FYNNEI. The CDR3: CASSQSPAGGYEQYF. In DNA form, the CDR3 reads TGTGCCAGCTCCCAGTCTCCAGCGGGGGGCTACGAGCAGTACTTC.

This clone was seen only a few times. The V and J genes are TRBV5-4 and TRBJ1-4, with D maybe TRBD1 (6 bases). Trimming removed 4 bases at V and 3 bases at J, with 10 bases between. The CDR3 covers 14 residues. The germline CDR1 and CDR2 sequences are SGHNT and YYREEE (reference sequence). DNA for the CDR3: TGTGCCAGCAGCCTACAGGGTTCTAATGAAAAACTGTTTTTT. Its protein product is CASSLQGSNEKLFF.

Regarding this clone: Given a much more abundant clone one base away, this may be a read error. The J gene is TRBJ2-7, the V gene TRBV4-1; TRBD2 matches 12 bases. This CDR3 spans 15 amino acids. CDR1 is MGHRA, CDR2 YSYEKL, per germline. The CDR3 spells CACSRLAGESYEQYF. The CDR3 DNA reads TGCGCCTGCAGCCGACTAGCGGGGGAATCCTACGAGCAGTACTTC.

This clone ranks as medium-sized (0.01 to 0.1%). V and J are TRBV6-1 and TRBJ2-5; D possibly corresponds to TRBD2 (6 bases). CDR3 length: 13 amino acids. Germline V gene lookup returns CDR1 MNHNS and CDR2 SASEGT. Trimming cost V 10 bases and J 5 bases, with 17 bases left between them. CDR3 sequence: CATPGLDRETQYF. Here the CDR3 DNA reads TGTGCCACCCCGGGACTCGATCGGGAGACCCAGTACTTC.

The rearrangement joins TRBV6-6 to TRBJ2-7; D gene uncertain. Trimming shortened V by 6 bases and J by 2 bases, and 11 bases separated the two germline ends. The CDR3 runs to 13 residues. Germline V lookup: CDR1 MNHNY, CDR2 SVGAGI (reference sequence). The CDR3 nucleotides read TGTGCCAGCAGAAGCCCTGACACCTACGAGCAGTACTTC. It is translated as CASRSPDTYEQYF.

V and J are TRBV4-1 and TRBJ1-5; weak D call: TRBD1 (5 bases). CDR1 MGHRA and CDR2 YSYEKL come from the germline V gene. Trimming removed 1 base from V and 5 bases from J, with 18 bases in between. CDR3 length equals 17 residues. Written as DNA, the CDR3 is TGCGCCAGCAGCCAAGCGGGGGAGGGAGGTAGGTATCAGCCCCAGCATTTT. Translating it yields CASSQAGEGGRYQPQHF.

This clone was observed a few times. The genes are TRBV5-5 and TRBJ1-3; D gene unclear. Trimming took off 1 base at V and 2 bases at J, with 10 bases between the two ends. The CDR3 loop spans 15 amino acids. Germline-derived CDR1 and CDR2 are SGHKS and YYEKEE (reference sequence). CDR3 protein: CASSLWGRPGNTIYF. The CDR3 DNA is TGTGCCAGCAGCTTGTGGGGAAGGCCTGGAAACACCATATATTTT. The entire variable domain, with the rest obtained from reference TRBV5-5 and TRBJ1-3, is as follows: DAGVTQSPTHLIKTRGQQVTLRCSPISGHKSVSWYQQVLGQGPQFIFQYYEKEERGRGNFPDRFSARQFPNYSSELNVNALLLGDSALYLCASSLWGRPGNTIYFGEGSWLTVV.

This clone was seen a single time. Other DNA sequences in this sample translate to the same CDR3. The CDR3 DNA reads TGTGCCAGCAGTCTGAGCGGGAGCTCCTACAATGAGCAGTTCTTC. The encoded protein is CASSLSGSSYNEQFF. The chain combines TRBV7-2 with TRBJ2-1, with 8 nucleotides matching TRBD2. After removal of 6 bases from V and 0 bases from J, the junction contained 4 bases not matched to a gene. The CDR3 runs to 15 residues. The germline V gene has CDR1 SGHTA and CDR2 FQGNSA.

The CDR3 bases are TGTGCCAGCAGCTTTTCAGGGGGCCAAGAGACCCAGTACTTC. This gives the protein CASSFSGGQETQYF. The rearrangement joins TRBV5-4 to TRBJ2-5; 7 bases align to TRBD1. Germline values: CDR1 SGHNT, CDR2 YYREEE (reference sequence). V was pared by 2 bases and J by 1 base, with 2 bases of the junction left unmatched. The CDR3 contains 14 residues.

J is TRBJ2-1 and V is TRBV7-6; 14 bases map to TRBD2. Per germline, CDR1 SGHVS and CDR2 FNYEAQ. The CDR3 runs 17 residues. With V trimmed by 6 bases and J by 7 bases, 11 bases remained unmatched. The CDR3 loop is CASSSTPGLAGANEQFF. The CDR3 nucleotides are TGTGCCAGCAGTTCCACCCCGGGACTAGCGGGAGCAAATGAGCAGTTCTTC. The full variable domain, in which reference TRBV7-6 and TRBJ2-1 provide the parts outside the CDR3, is GAGVSQSPRYKVTKRGQDVALRCDPISGHVSLYWYRQALGQGPEFLTYFNYEAQQDKSGLPNDRFSAERPEGSISTLTIQRTEQRDSAMYRCASSSTPGLAGANEQFFGPGTRLTVL.

CDR3 sequence reads: CASSLNGASQPQHF. Here the CDR3 DNA reads TGTGCCAGCAGCTTAAATGGGGCGTCTCAGCCCCAGCATTTT. The V call is TRBV7-9, the J call TRBJ1-5, with D tentatively TRBD1 (5 bases). V gave up 2 bases and J gave up 6 bases, with 11 bases separating them. There are 14 residues in the CDR3. The germline gives CDR1 SEHNR, CDR2 FQNEAQ (reference sequence).

This clone has a single count. The chain joins TRBV10-3 to TRBJ2-1, with 7 positions matching TRBD1. CDR1 ENHRY and CDR2 SYGVKD come from the germline V gene. V shed 7 bases, J shed 9 bases, and the junction held 9 bases outside the gene matches. This CDR3 has 13 residues. CDR3 bases: TGTGCCATCACTATGACAGGGAAAGGTGAGCAGTTCTTC. Its translation: CAITMTGKGEQFF.

This rearrangement joins TRBV7-2 to TRBJ2-2; 8 bases fit TRBD2. The CDR3 runs 13 residues. The J segment lost 7 bases and the V segment lost 3 bases, leaving 1 base of the junction unmatched. The germline gives CDR1 SGHTA, CDR2 FQGNSA. DNA for the CDR3: TGTGCCAGCAGCTTCCTAGCGGGCGGGGAGCTGTTTTTT. This encodes CASSFLAGGELFF.

This clone has just a few counts. The chain carries TRBV6-1 and TRBJ2-1, with 7 bases lining up with TRBD2. J lost 5 bases, V lost 7 bases, and 8 bases had no gene match. The CDR3 runs 14 residues. CDR1 is MNHNS, CDR2 SASEGT, per germline. The CDR3 DNA reads TGTGCCAGCATGGAGGGAGGGCCCAACAATGAGCAGTTCTTC. Translated: CASMEGGPNNEQFF.

This clone was counted a few times. This chain links TRBV6-1 with TRBJ1-5; perhaps TRBD1 as D (6 bases). V was shortened by 8 bases and J by 0 bases, with 14 bases between the two germline ends. The CDR3 runs to 15 residues. The germline V gene encodes CDR1 MNHNS and CDR2 SASEGT. CDR3 sequence: CASQTGTYSNQPQHF. The CDR3 DNA follows: TGTGCCAGCCAGACAGGAACATATAGCAATCAGCCCCAGCATTTT.

This rearrangement joins TRBV6-5 to TRBJ2-7, with D possibly being TRBD2 (5 bases). V lost 0 bases to trimming and J lost 3 bases, with 9 bases between them. From germline, CDR1 is MNHEY and CDR2 SVGAGI. This CDR3 region has 14 residues. CDR3 in DNA: TGTGCCAGCAGTTACTCCGGGGAACGCTACGAGCAGTACTTC. Its translation is CASSYSGERYEQYF.

By share of the sample, this clone is medium-sized. The chain couples TRBV2 to TRBJ1-2; no reliable D call. The V and J ends lost 2 bases and 5 bases respectively, with 15 bases between them. The CDR3 has 15 residues. Germline assignment: CDR1 SNHLY and CDR2 FYNNEI. The CDR3: CASSEPGRSLYGYTF. In DNA form, the CDR3 reads TGTGCCAGCAGTGAACCCGGGCGAAGTTTGTATGGCTACACCTTC.

The chain recombines TRBV18 with TRBJ2-7, with 8 positions matching TRBD2. With 5 bases clipped from V and 4 bases from J, the junction kept 7 bases outside the gene matches. CDR3 length: 14 amino acids. Germline CDR1 KGHSH, CDR2 LQKENI. The chain's CDR3 is CASSVSGSLYEQYF. The CDR3, as DNA: TGTGCCAGCTCAGTAAGCGGGAGCTTGTACGAGCAGTACTTC.

This clone was picked up a small number of times. CDR3 sequence (DNA): TGTGCCAGCAGGACGGGACGGCCATACGAGCAGTACTTC. The encoded protein is CASRTGRPYEQYF. The rearrangement links TRBV6-5 to TRBJ2-7; either TRBD1 or TRBD2 may fit D (5 bases each). The CDR3 contains 13 residues. Trimming took off 6 bases at V and 4 bases at J, with 13 bases between the two ends. CDR1 and CDR2 (germline): MNHEY, SVGAGI.